This T cell receptor (beta chain) emerged from a study of ipilimumab plus nivolumab after autologous stem cell transplantation. Across the whole study: Myeloma cases were transplant-naive high-risk or relapsed within 3 years post first autologous transplant.

The V end was cut by 0 bases, the J end by 8 bases, with 23 bases between. Germline assignment: CDR1 SGHRS and CDR2 YFSETQ. This CDR3 comprises 17 residues. Ipilimumab, 1 mg/kg, started 14 to 28 days after autologous transplant. Patients received nivolumab 3 mg/kg at weeks 1, 4, 7, 10, then fortnightly to week 26. Sequencing used immunoSEQ multiplex PCR; TCRdb keeps in-frame clones, though not all of them. Among about 1,500 clones listed, around 81% were seen once. The sequencing used PBMCs, collected in a trial of ipilimumab plus nivolumab as post-transplant consolidation. J is TRBJ1-2 and V is TRBV5-1; a weak D match, TRBD1 (6 bases). This TCR came from a female donor with multiple myeloma. The CDR3 region has the DNA TGCGCCAGCAGCTTGGGGACGTTCCCCCGAACAGGGAGCGGCTACACCTTC. This translates into CASSLGTFPRTGSGYTF. Filled out from reference TRBV5-1 and TRBJ1-2, the complete variable domain reads KAGVTQTPRYLIKTRGQQVTLSCSPISGHRSVSWYQQTPGQGLQFLFEYFSETQRNKGNFPGRFSGRQFSNSRSEMNVSTLELGDSALYLCASSLGTFPRTGSGYTFGSGTRLTVV.